A single T cell receptor beta chain is shown here with its context. These data belong to a study of blood T cell repertoires in COVID-19. On the study more broadly: Sites across the United States, Italy and Spain contributed samples from acute and convalescent COVID-19. From T cells, B-cell-depleted T cells, or PBMCs came the material, which was cDNA or gDNA.

The authors' processing: Estimation of nucleated cell counts relied on the amplification of reference gene primers. The protocol was immunoSEQ multiplex PCR, while the TCRdb copy is restricted to in-frame clones and leaves out a portion. That table gives V, J and clone size, and the DNA gave D and trimming. The profile shows more than 300,000 clones, around 82% of them singletons. This receptor was identified in a woman between 45 and 65 years old with acute or convalescent COVID-19. Sequencing was carried out using peripheral blood.

The CDR3: CASSVVGGTETQYF. The CDR3 DNA reads as TGTGCCAGCAGCGTAGTTGGCGGGACCGAGACCCAGTACTTC. The chain is built from TRBV9 and TRBJ2-5; D is possibly TRBD2 (6 bases). The CDR3 has 14 residues. Per the germline V gene, CDR1 is SGDLS and CDR2 is YYNGEE. V lost 0 bases and J lost 5, with 11 bases in between.